This paragraph reports one T cell receptor (beta chain). The sample belongs to a study of blood T cell repertoires in COVID-19. Overall study: Sites in the United States, Italy and Spain provided acute and convalescent COVID-19 samples. T cells, B-cell-depleted T cells, or PBMCs provided the cDNA or gDNA that served as material.

Germline V CDR1 and CDR2: LGHNA, YSLEER. The CDR3 extends over 16 amino acids. Trimming removed 3 bases from V and 5 bases from J; junction bases left unmatched: 7. In the original workflow: Estimated nucleated cell counts came from reference gene primer amplification. Only in-frame clones appear in the TCRdb table, and some are missing; sequencing was by immunoSEQ multiplex PCR. The V and J calls and clone size were taken over from that table, and D and trimming were inferred from the DNA. The data show about 180,000 clones, 80% seen once. The rearrangement joins TRBV4-3 to TRBJ2-5, with 12 bases identical to TRBD2. The TCR sequence derives from a man aged 65 to 85 with active or convalescent COVID-19. Sequencing used peripheral blood. For the CDR3, the DNA is TGCGCCAGCAGCCAGTCTAGCGGGGGGGCCTTTGAGACCCAGTACTTC. Protein product: CASSQSSGGAFETQYF.